This record concerns one T cell receptor (beta chain) sequence. Its antigen has not been determined. A clone one base away is much larger, so this may be a read error. The hyperthyroidism patients were between 18 and 65 years old and newly diagnosed, with a disease duration of less than 2 months. Exclusion was applied to patients with uncontrolled infections, other autoimmune diseases, pregnancy or lactation. Diagnoses were established on the basis of clinical symptoms, serum thyroxine and TRAb, thyroid ultrasound, and orbital computed tomography. Blood from progressor patients was collected at the time of first diagnosis with hyperthyroidism, before any ophthalmopathy symptoms had appeared. Ficoll-Paque density gradient centrifugation was used to isolate PBMCs from approximately 10 ml of fresh peripheral blood. Progressor patients were defined as those initially diagnosed with Graves' hyperthyroidism in whom ophthalmopathy developed during follow-up. Trizol reagent was used to extract total RNA, and RNA quality was then checked on an Agilent 2100 Bioanalyzer.

This sample was taken from a study of T cells in Graves' hyperthyroidism and ophthalmopathy (dated by TCRdb to the late 2010s). At the level of the whole study: Peripheral blood was sampled at the time of initial diagnosis, prior to any treatment. For training and testing, the 100 or so patients in the discovery cohort were randomly divided in a 7:3 ratio. Prospective prediction of ophthalmopathy was tested in an independent validation cohort of fewer than 20 hyperthyroidism patients and approximately 17 patients who later progressed to ophthalmopathy. TCR V-J signatures able to tell the groups apart were searched for in a discovery cohort of approximately 95 patients, of whom over 40 had Graves' ophthalmopathy and roughly 58 had stable Graves' hyperthyroidism. The paper reports TCR Vbeta CDR3 sequencing of over 120 peripheral blood samples: 43 ophthalmopathy, some 80 hyperthyroidism and around 17 progressor patients. Following sampling, methimazole starting at 30 mg daily was given to hyperthyroidism patients, and high-dose intravenous methylprednisolone was given to ophthalmopathy patients. In addition, the study compared T-cell repertoires in thyroid tissue and in blood from a handful of Graves' hyperthyroidism patients. Summary of the overall study and its limitations: In cross-validation, a model built on a 13 V-J signature told ophthalmopathy apart from stable hyperthyroidism with approximately 90% sensitivity and 81% to 82% specificity, and in testing the same model reached 80%/75%. In validation, the model predicted progression to ophthalmopathy a median of around 6.5 months before onset, with roughly 70% sensitivity and just under 75% specificity. No statistical method was used to fix the sample size in advance, and group allocation was not hidden from the investigators. Blood samples also contained most of the expanded thyroid clonotypes (frequency above 0.001), which suggests that blood repertoires may reflect thyroid immune responses.

The V and J ends are trimmed by 7 bases and 3 bases, leaving 15 bases between them. The CDR3 holds 14 amino acids from the cysteine to the phenylalanine. Only the CDR3 DNA is retained, 42 bases long and in frame from the first base. The TCR beta CDR3 regions were amplified from the RNA transcripts. For the first round of RT-PCR on the TCR CDR3, the HTBI primer set was used together with the Qiagen OneStep RT-PCR kit. Libraries were constructed in a second round of multiplex PCR, after which size selection and purification were performed. Paired-end sequencing of the libraries was performed with 100 bp reads on an Illumina HiSeq2000. Regarding the original processing steps: SOAPnuke was used to process the raw data, with reads discarded if the reads contained adapters or uncalled bases, had a mean Phred below 15, or lacked an exact constant-primer or identifier match. High-quality paired reads were merged with COPE v1.2.5, and unique nucleotide sequences were defined as clonotypes. MiTCR v1.1 was used to align clonotypes to the IMGT TRBV, TRBD and TRBJ reference segments. The analysis was restricted to V-J combinations with a frequency above 0.0001, which together covered around 99% of the repertoires. The TCS score was defined as F50 (clonal expansion) divided by E x V (chaos), with BLOSUM62-based TCRdist calculated between CDR3 peptides within each V-J. Welch's t-statistics and random forest reduced fewer than 600 V-J features to 13, which were used in a naive Bayes classifier (R e1071). The raw public data were reprocessed by TCRdb itself: fastp quality trimming at Q25, MiXCR clonotype calling, in-frame beta chains only. Under each unique CDR3 protein, matching rows form one entry showing the most common genes and DNA. The V and J calls follow TCRdb's processing rather than the paper's. In all, the sample holds some 300,000 distinct CDR3 sequences, and roughly 13% of those were seen once. 7.8% of the sample belongs to the ten largest clones.

The chain joins TRBV12-3 or TRBV12-4 to TRBJ2-5; no D gene can be assigned with confidence. The sequence was obtained from a woman aged 30 to 39 with Graves' hyperthyroidism that later progressed to Graves' ophthalmopathy. Specimen: blood. The base sequence is TGTGCCAGCACCCCAAGGGCTAGTAAAGAGACCCAGTACTTC. This sequence encodes CASTPRASKETQYF.